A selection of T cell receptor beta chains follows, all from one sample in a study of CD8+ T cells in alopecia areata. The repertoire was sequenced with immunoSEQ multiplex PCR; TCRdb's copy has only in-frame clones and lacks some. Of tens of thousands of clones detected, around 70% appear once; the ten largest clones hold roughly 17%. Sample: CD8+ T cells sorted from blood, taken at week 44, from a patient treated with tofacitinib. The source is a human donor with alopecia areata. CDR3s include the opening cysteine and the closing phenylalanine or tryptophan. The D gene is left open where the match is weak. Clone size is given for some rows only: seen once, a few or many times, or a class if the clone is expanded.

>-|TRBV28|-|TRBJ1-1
CASSLPRSADSLNTEAFF
TGTGCCAGCAGTTTGCCAAGATCGGCTGACAGCTTGAACACTGAAGCTTTCTTT
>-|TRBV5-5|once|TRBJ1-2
CASSLDAGTIYGYTF
TGTGCCAGCAGCTTGGATGCGGGGACGATCTATGGCTACACCTTC
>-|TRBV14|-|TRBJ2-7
CASSQDGNRALEQYF
TGTGCCAGCAGCCAAGATGGGAACAGGGCGCTCGAGCAGTACTTC
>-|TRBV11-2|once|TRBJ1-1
CASSLVTEAFF
TGTGCCAGCAGCCTCGTCACTGAAGCTTTCTTT
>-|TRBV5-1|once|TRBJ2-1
CASSPTETYNEQFF
TGCGCCAGCAGCCCGACAGAGACGTACAATGAGCAGTTCTTC
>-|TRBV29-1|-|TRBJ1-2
CSVEGGEVDPYGYTF
TGCAGCGTTGAAGGGGGCGAGGTCGACCCATATGGCTACACCTTC
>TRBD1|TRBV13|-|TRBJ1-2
CASSLWGQGSPGYTF
TGTGCCAGCAGCTTATGGGGACAGGGGTCGCCTGGCTACACCTTC
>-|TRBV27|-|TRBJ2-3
CASGPPRGNTDTQYF
TGTGCCAGCGGGCCACCACGGGGGAACACAGATACGCAGTATTTT
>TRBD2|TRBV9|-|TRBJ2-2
CASSVGSGGQFTGELFF
TGTGCCAGCAGCGTCGGTAGCGGGGGGCAATTTACCGGGGAGCTGTTTTTT
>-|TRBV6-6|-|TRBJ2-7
CASTSVHEQYF
TGTGCCAGCACTTCGGTCCACGAGCAGTACTTC
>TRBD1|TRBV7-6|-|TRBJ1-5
CASSPRTGDQPQHF
TGTGCCAGCAGCCCTCGGACAGGGGATCAGCCCCAGCATTTT
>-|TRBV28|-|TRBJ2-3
CASSLDHTDTQYF
TGTGCCAGCAGTTTAGATCACACAGATACGCAGTATTTT
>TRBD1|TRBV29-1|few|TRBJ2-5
CSVGGQGARWAEEETQYF
TGCAGCGTTGGGGGACAGGGAGCGAGGTGGGCGGAGGAAGAGACCCAGTACTTC
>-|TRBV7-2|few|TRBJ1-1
CASSPGGGTAFF
TGTGCCAGCAGCCCAGGAGGAGGGACGGCTTTCTTT
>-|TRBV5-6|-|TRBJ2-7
CASSLIGYEQYF
TGTGCCAGCAGCTTGATTGGCTACGAGCAGTACTTC
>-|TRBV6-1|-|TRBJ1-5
CASSPGRGQPQHF
TGTGCCAGCAGTCCAGGGAGGGGTCAGCCCCAGCATTTT